This TCR beta chain appears in the sequencing data of a study of T cell responses to AZD1222 COVID-19 vaccine. Study as a whole: Investigators merged groups given second doses at roughly 4 or roughly 12 weeks.

This CDR3 contains 15 residues. Trimming removed 2 bases at V and 2 bases at J, with 11 bases between. Germline CDR1 is SGHTA and CDR2 is FQGTGA. Study results and limitations: Among those given AZD1222, only six were seropositive at baseline.

A word on this clone: Its target is not known.

Assay: immunoSEQ multiplex PCR; the TCRdb copy retains only in-frame clones and omits some. The repertoire has 140,000 to 150,000 clones, 85% to 95% of them found once; the top ten carry roughly 2%. The sequencing here drew on peripheral blood, taken on day 0 of AZD1222 vaccination. The rearrangement links TRBV7-3 to TRBJ2-3; either TRBD1 or TRBD2 may fit D (5 bases each). The receptor comes from an adult in good health. The CDR3 DNA reads as TGTGCCAGCAGCTTAGAGAGGGGCCCCACAGATACGCAGTATTTT. Translation gives CASSLERGPTDTQYF.